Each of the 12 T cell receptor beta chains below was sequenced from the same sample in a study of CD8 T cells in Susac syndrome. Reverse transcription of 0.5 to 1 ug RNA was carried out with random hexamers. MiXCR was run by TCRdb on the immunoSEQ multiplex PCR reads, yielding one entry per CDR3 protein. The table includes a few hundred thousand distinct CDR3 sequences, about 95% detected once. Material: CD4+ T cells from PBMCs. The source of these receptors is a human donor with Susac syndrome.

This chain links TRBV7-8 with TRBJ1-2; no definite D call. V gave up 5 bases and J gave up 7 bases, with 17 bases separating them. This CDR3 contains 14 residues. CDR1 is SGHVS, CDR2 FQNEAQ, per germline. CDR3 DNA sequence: TGTGCCAGCAGCCCTGGGGAGGGTTCGGCTGGCTACACCTTC. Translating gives CASSPGEGSAGYTF.

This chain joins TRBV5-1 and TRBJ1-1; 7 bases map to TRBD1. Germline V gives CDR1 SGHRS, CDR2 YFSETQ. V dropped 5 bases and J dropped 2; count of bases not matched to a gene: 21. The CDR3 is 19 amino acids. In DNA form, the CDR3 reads TGCGCCAGCAGTCCATCGATGGCTTTCCGGGACAGATTTAACACTGAAGCTTTCTTT. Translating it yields CASSPSMAFRDRFNTEAFF.

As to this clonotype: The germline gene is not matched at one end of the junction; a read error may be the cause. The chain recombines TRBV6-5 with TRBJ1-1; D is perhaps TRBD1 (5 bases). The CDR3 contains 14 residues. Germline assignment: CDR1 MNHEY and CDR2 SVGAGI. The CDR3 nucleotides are TGTGCCAGCAGTCACTCCGGGGGGATCACTGAAGCTTTCTTT. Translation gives CASSHSGGITEAFF.

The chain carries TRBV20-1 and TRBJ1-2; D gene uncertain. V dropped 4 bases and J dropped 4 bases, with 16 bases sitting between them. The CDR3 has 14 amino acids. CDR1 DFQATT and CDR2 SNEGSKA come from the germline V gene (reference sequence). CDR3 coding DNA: TGCAGTGCTACCTCTCTAGAGGCCCTCTATGGCTACACCTTC. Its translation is CSATSLEALYGYTF.

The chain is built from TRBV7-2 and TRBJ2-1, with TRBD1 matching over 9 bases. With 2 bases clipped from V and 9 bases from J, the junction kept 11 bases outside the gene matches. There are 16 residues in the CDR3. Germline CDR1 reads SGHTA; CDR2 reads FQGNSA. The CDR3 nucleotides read TGTGCCAGCAGCTTAACAGGGGGCACAGTCGGCAGTGAGCAGTTCTTC. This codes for CASSLTGGTVGSEQFF.

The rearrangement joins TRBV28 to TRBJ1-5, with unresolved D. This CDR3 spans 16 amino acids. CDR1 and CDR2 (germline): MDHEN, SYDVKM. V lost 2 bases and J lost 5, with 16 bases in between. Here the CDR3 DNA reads TGTGCCAGCAGTTTAAGTGTGGGATCTGGCGATCAGCCCCAGCATTTT. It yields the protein CASSLSVGSGDQPQHF.

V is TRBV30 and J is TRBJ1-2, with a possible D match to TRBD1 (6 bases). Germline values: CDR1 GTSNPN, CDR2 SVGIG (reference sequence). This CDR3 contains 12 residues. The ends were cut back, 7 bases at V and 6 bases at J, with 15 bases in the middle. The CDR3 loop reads CALWGQGHGYTF. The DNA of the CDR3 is TGTGCCTTGTGGGGGCAAGGTCATGGCTACACCTTC.

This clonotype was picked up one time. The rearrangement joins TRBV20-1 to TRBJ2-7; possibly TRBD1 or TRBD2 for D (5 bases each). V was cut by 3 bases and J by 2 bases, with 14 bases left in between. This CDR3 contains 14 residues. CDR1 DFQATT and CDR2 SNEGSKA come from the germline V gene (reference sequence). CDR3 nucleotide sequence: TGCAGTGCTAGCCCCGGGACCCGCACCTACGAGCAGTACTTC. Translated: CSASPGTRTYEQYF.

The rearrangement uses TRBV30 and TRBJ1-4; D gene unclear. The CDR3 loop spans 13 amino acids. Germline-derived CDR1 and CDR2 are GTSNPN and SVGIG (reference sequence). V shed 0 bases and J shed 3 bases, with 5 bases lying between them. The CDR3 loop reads CAWSVRPNEKLFF. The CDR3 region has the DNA TGTGCCTGGAGTGTACGACCTAATGAAAAACTGTTTTTT.

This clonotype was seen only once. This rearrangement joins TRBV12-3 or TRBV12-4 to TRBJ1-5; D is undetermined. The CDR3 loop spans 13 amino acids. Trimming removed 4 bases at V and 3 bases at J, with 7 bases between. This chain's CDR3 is CASSSDYNQPQHF. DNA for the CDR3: TGTGCCAGCAGTTCGGACTACAATCAGCCCCAGCATTTT.

The CDR3 protein is CASSEGEFRYEQYF. CDR3 DNA sequence: TGTGCCAGCAGTGAGGGAGAATTTCGCTACGAGCAGTACTTC. V is TRBV12-3 or TRBV12-4 and J is TRBJ2-7, with a tentative D call TRBD2 (5 bases). The CDR3 is made up of 14 amino acids. The V gene lost 5 bases and the J gene lost 3 bases, with 14 bases spanning the gap.

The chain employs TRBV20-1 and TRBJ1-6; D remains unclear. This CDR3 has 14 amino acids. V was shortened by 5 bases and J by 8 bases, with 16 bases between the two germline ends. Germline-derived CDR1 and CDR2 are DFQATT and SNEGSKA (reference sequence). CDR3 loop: CSALVGSRDSPLHF. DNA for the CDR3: TGCAGTGCTCTTGTGGGGTCGAGGGATTCACCCCTCCACTTT.